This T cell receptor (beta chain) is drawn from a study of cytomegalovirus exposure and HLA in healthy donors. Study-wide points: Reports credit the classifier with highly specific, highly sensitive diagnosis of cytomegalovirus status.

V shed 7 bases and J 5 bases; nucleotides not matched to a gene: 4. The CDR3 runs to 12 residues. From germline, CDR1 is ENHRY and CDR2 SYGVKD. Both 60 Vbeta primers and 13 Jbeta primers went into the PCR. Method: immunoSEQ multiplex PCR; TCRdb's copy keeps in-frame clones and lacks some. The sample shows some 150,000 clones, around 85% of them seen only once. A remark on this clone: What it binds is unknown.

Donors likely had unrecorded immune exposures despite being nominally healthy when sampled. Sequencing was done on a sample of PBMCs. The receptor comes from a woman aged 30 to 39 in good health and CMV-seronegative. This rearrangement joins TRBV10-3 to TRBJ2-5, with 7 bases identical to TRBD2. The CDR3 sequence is CAIKPGGETQYF. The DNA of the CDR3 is TGTGCCATCAAGCCCGGGGGGGAGACCCAGTACTTC.